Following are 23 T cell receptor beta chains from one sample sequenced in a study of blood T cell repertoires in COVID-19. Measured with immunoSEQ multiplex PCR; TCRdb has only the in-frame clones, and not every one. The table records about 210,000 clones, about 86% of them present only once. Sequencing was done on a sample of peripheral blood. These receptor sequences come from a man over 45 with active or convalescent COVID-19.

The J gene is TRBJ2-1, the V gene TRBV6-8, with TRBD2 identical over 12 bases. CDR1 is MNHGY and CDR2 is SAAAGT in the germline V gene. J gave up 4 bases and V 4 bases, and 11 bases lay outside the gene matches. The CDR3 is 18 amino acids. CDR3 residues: CASSLRLAGGREYNEQFF. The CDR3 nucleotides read TGTGCCAGCAGTTTACGCCTAGCGGGAGGGAGAGAATACAATGAGCAGTTCTTC.

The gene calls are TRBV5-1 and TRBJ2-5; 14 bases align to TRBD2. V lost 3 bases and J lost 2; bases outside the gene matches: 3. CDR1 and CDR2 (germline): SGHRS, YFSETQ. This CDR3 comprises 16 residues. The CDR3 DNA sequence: TGCGCCAGCAGCTGGAGGACTAGCGGGAGGCAAGAGACCCAGTACTTC. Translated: CASSWRTSGRQETQYF.

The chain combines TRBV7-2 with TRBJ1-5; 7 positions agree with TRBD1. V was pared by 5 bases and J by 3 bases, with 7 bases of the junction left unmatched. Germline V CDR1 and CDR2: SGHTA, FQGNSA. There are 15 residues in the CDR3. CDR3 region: CASSADRAINQPQHF. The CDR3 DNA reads TGTGCCAGCAGCGCTGACAGGGCTATCAATCAGCCCCAGCATTTT. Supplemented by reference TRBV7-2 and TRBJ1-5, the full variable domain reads GAGVSQSPSNKVTEKGKDVELRCDPISGHTALYWYRQSLGQGLEFLIYFQGNSAPDKSGLPSDRFSAERTGGSVSTLTIQRTQQEDSAVYLCASSADRAINQPQHFGDGTRLSIL.

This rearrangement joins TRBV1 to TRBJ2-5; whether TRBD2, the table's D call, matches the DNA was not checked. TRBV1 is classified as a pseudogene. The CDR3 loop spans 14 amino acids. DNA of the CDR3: TGCACCAGGATTGGACTAGCGGGCCAAGAGACCCAGTACTTC. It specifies CTRIGLAGQETQYF.

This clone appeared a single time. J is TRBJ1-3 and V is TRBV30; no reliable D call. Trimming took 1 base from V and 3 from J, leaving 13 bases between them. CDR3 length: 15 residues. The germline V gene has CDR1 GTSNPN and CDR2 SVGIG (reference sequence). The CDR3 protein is CAWSATRTIGNTIYF. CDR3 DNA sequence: TGTGCCTGGAGTGCAACTAGGACTATTGGAAACACCATATATTTT.

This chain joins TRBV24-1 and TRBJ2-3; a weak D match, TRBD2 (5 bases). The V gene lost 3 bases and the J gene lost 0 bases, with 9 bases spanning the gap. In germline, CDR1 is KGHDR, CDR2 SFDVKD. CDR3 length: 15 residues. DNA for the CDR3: TGTGCCACCAGTGATCCCAGGACTAGCACAGATACGCAGTATTTT. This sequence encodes CATSDPRTSTDTQYF.

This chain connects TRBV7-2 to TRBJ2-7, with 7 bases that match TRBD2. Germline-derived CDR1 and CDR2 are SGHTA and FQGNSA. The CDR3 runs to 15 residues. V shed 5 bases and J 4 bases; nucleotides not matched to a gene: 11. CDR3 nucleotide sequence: TGTGCCAGCAGCGTAACCTCCAGCGGGGCTTACGAGCAGTACTTC. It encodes CASSVTSSGAYEQYF.

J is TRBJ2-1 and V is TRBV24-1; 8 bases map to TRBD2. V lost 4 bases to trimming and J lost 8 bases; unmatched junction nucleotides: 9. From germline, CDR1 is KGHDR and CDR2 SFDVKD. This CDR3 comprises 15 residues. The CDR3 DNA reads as TGTGCCACCAGTGACCCCCAGGGAGCGGGAGATGAGCAGTTCTTC. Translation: CATSDPQGAGDEQFF.

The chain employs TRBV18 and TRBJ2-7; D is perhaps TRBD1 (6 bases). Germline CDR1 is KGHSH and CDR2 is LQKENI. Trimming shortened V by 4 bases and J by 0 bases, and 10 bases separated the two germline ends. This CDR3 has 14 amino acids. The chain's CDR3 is CASSQDSTSYEQYF. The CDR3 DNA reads TGTGCCAGCTCACAGGACAGCACCTCCTACGAGCAGTACTTC.

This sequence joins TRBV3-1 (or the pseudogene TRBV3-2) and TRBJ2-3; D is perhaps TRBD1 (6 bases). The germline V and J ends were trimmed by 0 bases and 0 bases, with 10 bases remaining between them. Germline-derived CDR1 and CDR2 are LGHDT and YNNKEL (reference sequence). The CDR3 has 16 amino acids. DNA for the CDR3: TGTGCCAGCAGCCAAGATCCCCAGGGGAGCACAGATACGCAGTATTTT. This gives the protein CASSQDPQGSTDTQYF.

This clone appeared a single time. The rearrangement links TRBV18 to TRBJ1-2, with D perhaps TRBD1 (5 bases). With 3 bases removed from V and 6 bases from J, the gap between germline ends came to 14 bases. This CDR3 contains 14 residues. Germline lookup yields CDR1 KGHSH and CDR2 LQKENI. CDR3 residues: CASSPGGALNGYTF. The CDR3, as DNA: TGTGCCAGCTCACCCGGTGGGGCACTAAATGGCTACACCTTC.

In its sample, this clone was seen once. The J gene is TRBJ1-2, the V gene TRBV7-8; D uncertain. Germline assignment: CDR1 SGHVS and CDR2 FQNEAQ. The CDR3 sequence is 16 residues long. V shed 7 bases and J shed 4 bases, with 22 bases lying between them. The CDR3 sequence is CASTTRWEEILYGYTF. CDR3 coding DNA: TGTGCCAGCACCACCCGATGGGAGGAGATACTCTATGGCTACACCTTC.

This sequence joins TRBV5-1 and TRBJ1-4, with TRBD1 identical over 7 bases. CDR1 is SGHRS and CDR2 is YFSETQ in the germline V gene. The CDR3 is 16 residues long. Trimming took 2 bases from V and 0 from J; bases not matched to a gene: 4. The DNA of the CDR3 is TGCGCCAGCAGCTTAAGACAGGGAGCAACTAATGAAAAACTGTTTTTT. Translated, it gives CASSLRQGATNEKLFF. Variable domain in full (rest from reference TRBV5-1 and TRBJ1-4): KAGVTQTPRYLIKTRGQQVTLSCSPISGHRSVSWYQQTPGQGLQFLFEYFSETQRNKGNFPGRFSGRQFSNSRSEMNVSTLELGDSALYLCASSLRQGATNEKLFFGSGTQLSVL.

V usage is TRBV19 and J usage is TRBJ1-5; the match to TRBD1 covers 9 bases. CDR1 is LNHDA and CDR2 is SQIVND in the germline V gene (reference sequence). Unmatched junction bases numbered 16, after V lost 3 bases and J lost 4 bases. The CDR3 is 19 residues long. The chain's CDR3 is CASSIYTDRGSISNQPQHF. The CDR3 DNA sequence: TGTGCCAGTAGTATTTACACGGACAGGGGAAGCATCTCGAATCAGCCCCAGCATTTT.

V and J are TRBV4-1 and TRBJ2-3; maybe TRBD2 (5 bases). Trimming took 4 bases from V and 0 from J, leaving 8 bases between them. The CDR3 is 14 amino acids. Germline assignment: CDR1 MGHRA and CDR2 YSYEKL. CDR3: CASSPRTSTDTQYF. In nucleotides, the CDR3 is TGCGCCAGCAGCCCCCGGACTAGCACAGATACGCAGTATTTT.

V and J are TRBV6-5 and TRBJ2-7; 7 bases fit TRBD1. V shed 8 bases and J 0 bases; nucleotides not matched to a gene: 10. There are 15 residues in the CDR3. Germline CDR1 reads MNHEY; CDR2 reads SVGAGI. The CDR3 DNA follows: TGTGCCAGCGCAAAAGGGGGACAGAGCTCCTACGAGCAGTACTTC. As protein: CASAKGGQSSYEQYF.

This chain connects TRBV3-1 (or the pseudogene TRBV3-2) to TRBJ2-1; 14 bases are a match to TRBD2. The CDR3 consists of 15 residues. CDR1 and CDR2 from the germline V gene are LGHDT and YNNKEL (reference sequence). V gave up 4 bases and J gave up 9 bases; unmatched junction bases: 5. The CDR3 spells CASSPGGLAGVEQFF. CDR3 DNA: TGTGCCAGCAGCCCAGGGGGACTAGCGGGAGTTGAGCAGTTCTTC.

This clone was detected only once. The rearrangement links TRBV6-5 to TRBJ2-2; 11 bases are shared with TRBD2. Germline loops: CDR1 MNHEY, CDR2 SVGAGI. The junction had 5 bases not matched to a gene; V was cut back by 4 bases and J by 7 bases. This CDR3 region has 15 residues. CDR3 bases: TGTGCCAGCAGTTTTAGCGGGAGGGGGAACGGGGAGCTGTTTTTT. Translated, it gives CASSFSGRGNGELFF.

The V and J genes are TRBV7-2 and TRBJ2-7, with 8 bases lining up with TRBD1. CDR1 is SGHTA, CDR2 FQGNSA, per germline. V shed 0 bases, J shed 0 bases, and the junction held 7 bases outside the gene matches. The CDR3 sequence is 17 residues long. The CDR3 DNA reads TGTGCCAGCAGCTTAGCCGCACAGGGGGTTTCCTCCTACGAGCAGTACTTC. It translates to CASSLAAQGVSSYEQYF.

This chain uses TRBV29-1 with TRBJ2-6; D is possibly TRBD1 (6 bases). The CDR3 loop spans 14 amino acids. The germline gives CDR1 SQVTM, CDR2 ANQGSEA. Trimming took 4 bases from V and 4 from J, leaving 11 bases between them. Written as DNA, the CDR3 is TGCAGCGTTGCCACAGGGTCCGGGGCCAACGTCCTGACTTTC. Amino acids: CSVATGSGANVLTF.

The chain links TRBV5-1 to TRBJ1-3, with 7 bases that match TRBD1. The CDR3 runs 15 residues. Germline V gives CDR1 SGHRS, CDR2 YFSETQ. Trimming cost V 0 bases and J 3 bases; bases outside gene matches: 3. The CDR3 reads CASSLGGQLGNTIYF. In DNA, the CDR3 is TGCGCCAGCAGCTTGGGGGGACAGCTTGGAAACACCATATATTTT.

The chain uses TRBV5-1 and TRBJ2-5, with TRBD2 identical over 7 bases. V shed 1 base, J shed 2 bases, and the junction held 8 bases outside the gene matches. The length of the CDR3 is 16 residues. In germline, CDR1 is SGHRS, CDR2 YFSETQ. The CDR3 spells CASSLTTSRGQETQYF. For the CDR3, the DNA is TGCGCCAGCAGCTTGACGACTAGCCGGGGACAAGAGACCCAGTACTTC.

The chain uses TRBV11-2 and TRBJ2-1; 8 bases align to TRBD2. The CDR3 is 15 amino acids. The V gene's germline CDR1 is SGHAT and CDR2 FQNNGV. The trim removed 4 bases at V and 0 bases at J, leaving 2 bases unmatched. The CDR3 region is CASSSSGSSYNEQFF. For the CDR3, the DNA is TGTGCCAGCAGCTCAAGCGGGAGCTCCTACAATGAGCAGTTCTTC.